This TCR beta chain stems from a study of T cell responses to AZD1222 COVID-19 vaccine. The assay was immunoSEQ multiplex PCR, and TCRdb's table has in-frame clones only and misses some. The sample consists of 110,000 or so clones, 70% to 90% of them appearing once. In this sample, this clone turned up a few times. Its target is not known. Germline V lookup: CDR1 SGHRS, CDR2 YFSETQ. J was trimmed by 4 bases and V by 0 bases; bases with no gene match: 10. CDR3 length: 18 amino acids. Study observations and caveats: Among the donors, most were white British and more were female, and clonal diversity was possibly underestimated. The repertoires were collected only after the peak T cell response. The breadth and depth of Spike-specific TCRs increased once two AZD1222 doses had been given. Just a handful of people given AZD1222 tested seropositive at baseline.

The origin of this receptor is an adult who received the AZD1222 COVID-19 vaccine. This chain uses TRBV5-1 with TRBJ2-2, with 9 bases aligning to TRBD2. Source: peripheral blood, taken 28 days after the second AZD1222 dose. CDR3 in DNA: TGCGCCAGCAGCTTGGCCGTTAGCGGGGGATCTTTCACCGGGGAGCTGTTTTTT. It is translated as CASSLAVSGGSFTGELFF. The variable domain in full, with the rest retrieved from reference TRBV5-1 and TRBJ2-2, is KAGVTQTPRYLIKTRGQQVTLSCSPISGHRSVSWYQQTPGQGLQFLFEYFSETQRNKGNFPGRFSGRQFSNSRSEMNVSTLELGDSALYLCASSLAVSGGSFTGELFFGEGSRLTVL.